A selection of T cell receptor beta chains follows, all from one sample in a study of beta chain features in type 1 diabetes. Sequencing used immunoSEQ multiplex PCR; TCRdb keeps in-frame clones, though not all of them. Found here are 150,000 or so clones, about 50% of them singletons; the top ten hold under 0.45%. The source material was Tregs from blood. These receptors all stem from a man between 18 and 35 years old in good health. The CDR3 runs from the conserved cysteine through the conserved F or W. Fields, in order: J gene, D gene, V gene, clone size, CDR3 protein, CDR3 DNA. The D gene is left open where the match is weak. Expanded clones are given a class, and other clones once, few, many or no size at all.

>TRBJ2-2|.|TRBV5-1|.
CASTRQNTGELFF
TGCGCCAGCACCCGACAGAACACCGGGGAGCTGTTTTTT
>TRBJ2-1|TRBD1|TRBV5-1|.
CASSPGQGQFF
TGCGCCAGCAGCCCTGGACAGGGGCAGTTCTTC
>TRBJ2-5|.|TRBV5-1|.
CASRGPGGETQYF
TGCGCCAGCAGGGGGCCAGGAGGGGAGACCCAGTACTTC
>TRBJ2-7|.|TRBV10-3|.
CAISDDRLSPYEQYF
TGTGCCATCAGTGATGACAGGCTCAGCCCCTACGAGCAGTACTTC
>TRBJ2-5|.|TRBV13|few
CASSLRETQYF
TGTGCCAGCAGCCTCAGAGAGACCCAGTACTTC
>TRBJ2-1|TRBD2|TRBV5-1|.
CASRRGTSGNSYDEQFF
TGCGCCAGCAGGAGAGGGACTAGCGGGAATTCTTACGATGAGCAGTTCTTC
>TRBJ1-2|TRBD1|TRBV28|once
CASWRGQGAYGYTF
TGTGCCAGCTGGCGGGGACAGGGGGCTTATGGCTACACCTTC
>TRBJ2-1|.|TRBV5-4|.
CASSLRASGNEQFF
TGTGCCAGCAGCTTACGAGCTTCGGGCAATGAGCAGTTCTTC
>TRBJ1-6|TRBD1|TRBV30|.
CAWAKRTGLWALHF
TGTGCCTGGGCCAAGAGGACAGGCCTTTGGGCCCTCCACTTT
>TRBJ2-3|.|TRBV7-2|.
CASSLVSGTDTQYF
TGTGCCAGCAGCTTAGTTTCCGGTACAGATACGCAGTATTTT
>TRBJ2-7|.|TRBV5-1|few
CASSFAGAYEQYF
TGCGCCAGCAGCTTCGCTGGGGCGTACGAGCAGTACTTC
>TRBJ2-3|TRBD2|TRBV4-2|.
CASSQELRGVSTDTQYF
TGTGCCAGCAGCCAAGAATTGCGGGGGGTAAGCACAGATACGCAGTATTTT
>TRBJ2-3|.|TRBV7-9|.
CASSTRTHRDTQYF
TGTGCCAGCAGCACCCGGACTCACAGAGATACGCAGTATTTT
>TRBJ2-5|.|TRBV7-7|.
CASSFQGSETQYF
TGTGCCAGCAGCTTCCAGGGTTCAGAGACCCAGTACTTC
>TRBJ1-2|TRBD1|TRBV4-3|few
CASSQNRGRDYGYTF
TGCGCCAGCAGCCAGAACAGGGGGCGCGACTATGGCTACACCTTC
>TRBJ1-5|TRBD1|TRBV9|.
CASSGGQGYQPQHF
TGTGCCAGCAGCGGGGGACAGGGATATCAGCCCCAGCATTTT
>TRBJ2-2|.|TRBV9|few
CASSVVQASASYTGELFF
TGTGCCAGCAGCGTAGTTCAGGCTAGCGCCTCGTACACCGGGGAGCTGTTTTTT
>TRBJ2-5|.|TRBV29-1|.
CSGGDSQETQYF
TGCAGCGGGGGGGACAGCCAAGAGACCCAGTACTTC
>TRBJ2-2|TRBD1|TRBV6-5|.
CASSYNTQGPGELFF
TGTGCCAGCAGTTACAATACACAGGGGCCCGGGGAGCTGTTTTTT
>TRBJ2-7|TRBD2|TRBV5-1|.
CASSLGLTSLPYEQYF
TGCGCCAGCAGCTTGGGATTGACTAGCCTACCCTACGAGCAGTACTTC
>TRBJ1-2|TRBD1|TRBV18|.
CASSPRGQGDGGYTF
TGTGCCAGCTCTCCACGGGGACAGGGGGACGGTGGCTACACCTTC
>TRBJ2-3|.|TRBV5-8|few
CASSSGTFKDTQYF
TGTGCCAGCAGCTCTGGGACTTTCAAAGATACGCAGTATTTT
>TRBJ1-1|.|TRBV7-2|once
CASSPRGRRDNTEAFF
TGTGCCAGCAGCCCACGGGGCAGGCGGGACAACACTGAAGCTTTCTTT
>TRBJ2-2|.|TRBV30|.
CAWSGSTVNTGELFF
TGTGCCTGGAGTGGGTCCACGGTGAACACCGGGGAGCTGTTTTTT
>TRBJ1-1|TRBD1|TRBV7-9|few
CASSDRDRNTEAFF
TGTGCCAGCAGCGACCGGGACAGGAACACTGAAGCTTTCTTT
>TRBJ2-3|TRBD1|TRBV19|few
CASRGQVWPDTQYF
TGTGCCAGTAGGGGACAGGTATGGCCAGATACGCAGTATTTT
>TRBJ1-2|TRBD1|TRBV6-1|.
CASRATTGAVYGYTF
TGTGCCAGCAGGGCGACGACAGGGGCGGTCTATGGCTACACCTTC
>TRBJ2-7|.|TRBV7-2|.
CASSLDSLYEQYF
TGTGCCAGCAGCTTAGATTCCCTCTACGAGCAGTACTTC
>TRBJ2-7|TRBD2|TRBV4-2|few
CASSLLAGTSGQDYEQYF
TGTGCCAGCAGCTTACTCGCCGGGACTAGCGGGCAAGACTACGAGCAGTACTTC
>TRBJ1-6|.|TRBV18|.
CASSGLGNSPLHF
TGTGCCAGCTCGGGACTCGGGAATTCACCCCTCCACTTT
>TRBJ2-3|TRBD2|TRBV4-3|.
CASSRHPSLAGGPQYTDTQYF
TGCGCCAGCAGCCGCCACCCGTCCCTAGCGGGAGGGCCACAATACACAGATACGCAGTATTTT
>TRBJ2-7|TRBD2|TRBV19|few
CASSTLAGALYEQYF
TGTGCCAGTAGTACCCTAGCGGGAGCGCTCTACGAGCAGTACTTC
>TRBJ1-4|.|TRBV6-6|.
CASSPAATNEKLFF
TGTGCCAGCAGTCCCGCAGCAACTAATGAAAAACTGTTTTTT
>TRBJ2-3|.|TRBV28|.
CASSFQDTQYF
TGTGCCAGCAGTTTCCAGGATACGCAGTATTTT
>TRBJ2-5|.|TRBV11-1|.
CASSLYDRPTQYF
TGTGCCAGCAGCTTATACGACAGGCCGACCCAGTACTTC
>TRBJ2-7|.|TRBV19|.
CASSIGPLLRYEQYF
TGTGCCAGTAGTATAGGACCACTTTTGAGGTACGAGCAGTACTTC
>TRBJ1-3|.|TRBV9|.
CASSVHQRGPGNTIYF
TGTGCCAGCAGCGTACACCAGCGGGGGCCTGGAAACACCATATATTTT
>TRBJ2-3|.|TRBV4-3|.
CASSRNSRGDTQYF
TGCGCCAGCAGCCGGAATTCCAGAGGGGATACGCAGTATTTT
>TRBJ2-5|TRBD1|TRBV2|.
CASNFGTGRETQYF
TGTGCCAGCAACTTTGGGACAGGGAGAGAGACCCAGTACTTC
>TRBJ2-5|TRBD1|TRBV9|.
CASSAYRDRGGTQYF
TGTGCCAGCAGCGCTTACCGGGACAGGGGTGGGACCCAGTACTTC
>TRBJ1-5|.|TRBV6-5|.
CASRRGGNQPQHF
TGTGCCAGTCGTCGGGGGGGCAATCAGCCCCAGCATTTT
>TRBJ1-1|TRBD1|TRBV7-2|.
CASSIDRGAEAFF
TGTGCCAGCAGCATAGACAGGGGAGCTGAAGCTTTCTTT
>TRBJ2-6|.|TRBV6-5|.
CASSYISGAGANVLTF
TGTGCCAGCAGTTACATTTCGGGAGCTGGGGCCAACGTCCTGACTTTC
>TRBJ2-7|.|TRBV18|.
CASSPIYEQYF
TGTGCCAGCTCACCTATCTACGAGCAGTACTTC
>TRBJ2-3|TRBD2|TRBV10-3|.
CAISGTSGSSTDTQYF
TGTGCCATCAGCGGTACTAGCGGGTCTAGCACAGATACGCAGTATTTT
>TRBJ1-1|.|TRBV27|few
CASSPDRFLNTEAFF
TGTGCCAGCAGTCCCGACAGGTTCTTGAACACTGAAGCTTTCTTT
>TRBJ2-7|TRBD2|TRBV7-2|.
CASGGRGLYEQYF
TGTGCCTCGGGGGGACGGGGATTATACGAGCAGTACTTC
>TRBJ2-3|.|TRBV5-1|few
CASSRLVSDTQYF
TGCGCCAGCAGCCGTCTCGTCTCAGATACGCAGTATTTT
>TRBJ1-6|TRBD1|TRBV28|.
CASSLTQGAGSPLHF
TGTGCCAGCAGTTTAACACAGGGGGCTGGTTCACCCCTCCACTTT
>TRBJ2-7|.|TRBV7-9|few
CASSSRSSYEQYF
TGTGCCAGCAGCTCCCGGAGCTCCTACGAGCAGTACTTC